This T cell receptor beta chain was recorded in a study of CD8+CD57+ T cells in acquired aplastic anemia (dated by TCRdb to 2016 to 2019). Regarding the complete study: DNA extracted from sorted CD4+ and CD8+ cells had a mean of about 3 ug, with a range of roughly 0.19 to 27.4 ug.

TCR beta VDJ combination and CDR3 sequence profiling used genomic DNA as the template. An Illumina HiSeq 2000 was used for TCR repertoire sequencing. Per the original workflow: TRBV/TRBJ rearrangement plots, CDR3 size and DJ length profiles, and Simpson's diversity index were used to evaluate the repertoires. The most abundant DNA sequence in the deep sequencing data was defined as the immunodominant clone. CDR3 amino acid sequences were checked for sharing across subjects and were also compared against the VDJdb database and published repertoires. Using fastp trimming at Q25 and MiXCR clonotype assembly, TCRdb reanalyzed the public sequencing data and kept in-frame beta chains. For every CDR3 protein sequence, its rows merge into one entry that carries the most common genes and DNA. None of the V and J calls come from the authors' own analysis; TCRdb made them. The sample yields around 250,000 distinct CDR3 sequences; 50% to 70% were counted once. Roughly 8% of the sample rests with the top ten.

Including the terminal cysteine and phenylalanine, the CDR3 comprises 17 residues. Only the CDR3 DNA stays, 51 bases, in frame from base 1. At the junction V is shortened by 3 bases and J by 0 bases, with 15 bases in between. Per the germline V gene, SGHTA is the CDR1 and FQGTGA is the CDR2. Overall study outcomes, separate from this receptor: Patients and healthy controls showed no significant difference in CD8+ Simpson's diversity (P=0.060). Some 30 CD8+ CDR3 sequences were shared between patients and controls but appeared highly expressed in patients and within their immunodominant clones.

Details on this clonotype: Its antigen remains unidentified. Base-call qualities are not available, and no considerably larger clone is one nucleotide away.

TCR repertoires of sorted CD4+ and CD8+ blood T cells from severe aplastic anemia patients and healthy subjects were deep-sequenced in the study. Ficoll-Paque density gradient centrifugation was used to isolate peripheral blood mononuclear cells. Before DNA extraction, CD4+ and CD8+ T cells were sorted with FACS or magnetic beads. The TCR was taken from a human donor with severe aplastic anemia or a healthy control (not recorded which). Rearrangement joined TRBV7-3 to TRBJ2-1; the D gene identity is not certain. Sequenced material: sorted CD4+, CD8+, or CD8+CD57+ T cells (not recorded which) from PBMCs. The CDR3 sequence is CASSLRSLTVSYNEQFF. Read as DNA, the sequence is TGTGCCAGCAGCTTGAGGAGCCTGACCGTCTCCTACAATGAGCAGTTCTTC.